This is a list of T cell receptor beta chains from one sample in a study of T-cell memory formation after mild COVID-19. TCRdb ran MiXCR on the 5' RACE reads and lists one entry per CDR3 protein. The repertoire includes some 180,000 distinct CDR3 sequences, 15% to 20% of them detected once, and 3% to 4.5% sits in the top ten. The sample was PBMCs or a T cell subset sorted from them (not recorded which). Receptors originate from a man aged 18 to 30 who had mild COVID-19 (a few samples of this study predate the infection). Cell type and time point are not known. The CDR3 runs from the conserved cysteine through the conserved F or W. A D gene is named only where the DNA matches it firmly. Clone size appears in some rows only: once, few, many, or a class for an expanded clone.

d_gene: .
abundance: .
v_gene: TRBV4-3
j_gene: TRBJ2-1
CDR3aa: CASSLLRGASYNEQFF
CDR3nt: TGCGCCAGCAGCCTCTTGCGGGGCGCATCCTACAATGAGCAGTTCTTC

d_gene: TRBD2
abundance: few
v_gene: TRBV7-2
j_gene: TRBJ2-5
CDR3aa: CASSKRTSGVTGETQYF
CDR3nt: TGTGCCAGCAGCAAGAGGACTAGCGGGGTTACGGGAGAGACCCAGTACTTC

d_gene: .
abundance: few
v_gene: TRBV5-1
j_gene: TRBJ1-6
CDR3aa: CASSPGQYNSPLHF
CDR3nt: TGCGCCAGCAGCCCTGGACAATATAATTCACCCCTCCACTTT

d_gene: .
abundance: .
v_gene: TRBV2
j_gene: TRBJ2-1
CDR3aa: CASSFHPIDEQFF
CDR3nt: TGTGCCAGCAGTTTCCACCCGATAGATGAGCAGTTCTTC

d_gene: .
abundance: few
v_gene: TRBV5-5
j_gene: TRBJ1-3
CDR3aa: CASSLIDRGNTIYF
CDR3nt: TGTGCCAGCAGCTTGATCGACAGAGGAAACACCATATATTTT

d_gene: .
abundance: few
v_gene: TRBV28
j_gene: TRBJ1-2
CDR3aa: CASSNPFDGNYGYTF
CDR3nt: TGTGCCAGCAGTAACCCCTTCGACGGTAACTATGGCTACACCTTC

d_gene: TRBD1
abundance: .
v_gene: TRBV5-1
j_gene: TRBJ2-5
CDR3aa: CASSLGDRIWYQETQYF
CDR3nt: TGCGCCAGCAGCTTGGGGGACAGAATTTGGTACCAAGAGACCCAGTACTTC

d_gene: TRBD2
abundance: .
v_gene: TRBV7-9
j_gene: TRBJ2-1
CDR3aa: CASSWGLREEEQFF
CDR3nt: TGTGCCAGCAGCTGGGGACTAAGGGAGGAGGAGCAGTTCTTC

d_gene: .
abundance: .
v_gene: TRBV3-1
j_gene: TRBJ2-6
CDR3aa: CASSQDSGSTGANVLTF
CDR3nt: TGTGCCAGCAGCCAAGATTCAGGGTCGACTGGGGCCAACGTCCTGACTTTC

d_gene: .
abundance: .
v_gene: TRBV15
j_gene: TRBJ1-1
CDR3aa: CATSRDSRQNTEAFF
CDR3nt: TGTGCCACCAGCAGAGATTCACGGCAGAACACTGAAGCTTTCTTT

d_gene: .
abundance: few
v_gene: TRBV5-1
j_gene: TRBJ2-5
CDR3aa: CASSSGVLQETQYF
CDR3nt: TGCGCCAGCAGCTCCGGGGTTCTCCAAGAGACCCAGTACTTC

d_gene: TRBD2
abundance: .
v_gene: TRBV14
j_gene: TRBJ2-3
CDR3aa: CASSPYSGASTDTQYF
CDR3nt: TGTGCCAGCAGCCCCTATAGCGGGGCTAGCACAGATACGCAGTATTTT

d_gene: TRBD2
abundance: few
v_gene: TRBV3-1
j_gene: TRBJ2-1
CDR3aa: CASSQVTSGGLWGNEQFF
CDR3nt: TGTGCCAGCAGCCAAGTCACTAGCGGGGGCCTCTGGGGGAATGAGCAGTTCTTC

d_gene: .
abundance: .
v_gene: TRBV7-9
j_gene: TRBJ1-2
CDR3aa: CASSLGNQGHRYTF
CDR3nt: TGTGCCAGCAGCTTAGGCAACCAGGGGCATCGCTACACCTTC

d_gene: .
abundance: .
v_gene: TRBV5-1
j_gene: TRBJ2-7
CDR3aa: CASSPSRDEQYF
CDR3nt: TGCGCCAGCAGCCCCTCACGGGACGAGCAGTACTTC

d_gene: .
abundance: few
v_gene: TRBV7-2
j_gene: TRBJ2-1
CDR3aa: CASSRREFQQFF
CDR3nt: TGTGCCAGCAGCCGCCGGGAATTTCAGCAGTTCTTC

d_gene: .
abundance: .
v_gene: TRBV19
j_gene: TRBJ1-2
CDR3aa: CASSIWQAVNYGYTF
CDR3nt: TGTGCCAGTAGTATCTGGCAGGCGGTCAACTATGGCTACACCTTC

d_gene: .
abundance: .
v_gene: TRBV10-3
j_gene: TRBJ2-1
CDR3aa: CAISESKSGEGANEQFF
CDR3nt: TGTGCCATCAGTGAGTCGAAATCGGGGGAAGGGGCCAATGAGCAGTTCTTC

d_gene: .
abundance: few
v_gene: TRBV10-3
j_gene: TRBJ1-1
CDR3aa: CATRRGDTEAFF
CDR3nt: TGTGCCACCCGGCGGGGGGACACTGAAGCTTTCTTT

d_gene: .
abundance: few
v_gene: TRBV12-3/TRBV12-4
j_gene: TRBJ2-2
CDR3aa: CASRGQLSRNTGELFF
CDR3nt: TGTGCCAGCAGAGGACAGTTAAGCAGGAACACCGGGGAGCTGTTTTTT